The clone carrying this T cell receptor beta chain has just a few counts. Its antigen is currently unknown. These data originate in a study of blood T cells in healthy people across ages. Study-wide results and limits: The recorded TCR beta diversity per million T cells decreased in a roughly linear manner with age.

V was pared by 4 bases and J by 2 bases, with 17 bases between. From germline, CDR1 is SGHDT and CDR2 YYEEEE. CDR3 length: 16 amino acids. Combining a sample-barcoded 5' primer with a J-beta primer mix, a second PCR ran for roughly 7 to 12 cycles. TCRdb recomputed calls from the 5' RACE reads with MiXCR, one row per CDR3 protein. Of roughly 1,700,000 distinct CDR3 sequences listed, roughly 27% were seen once; the top ten hold about 8%. Isolation of PBMCs gave at least 6 million cells per sample. This TCR was recovered from a woman in her 30s in good health. The chain uses TRBV5-6 and TRBJ2-3; D may be TRBD2 (6 bases). The sequenced sample consisted of blood. The CDR3: CASSPLMSGFTDTQYF. The CDR3 nucleotides read TGTGCCAGCAGCCCCCTTATGAGCGGGTTCACAGATACGCAGTATTTT.